Listed here are 31 T cell receptor beta chains from one sample, sequenced in a study of identical twins. In TCRdb, the 5' RACE reads were re-called with MiXCR into one record per CDR3 protein. This table holds 1.5 million to 2 million distinct CDR3 sequences, about 31% found once. Source material: cord blood. The receptors were gathered from a newborn girl in good health.

This chain connects TRBV4-1 to TRBJ1-4; D is perhaps TRBD1 (5 bases). The ends were cut back, 4 bases at V and 3 bases at J, with 12 bases in the middle. The CDR3 is made up of 15 amino acids. Germline V gene sequence: CDR1 MGHRA, CDR2 YSYEKL. The CDR3 is CASSPTGLANEKLFF. In DNA, the CDR3 is TGCGCCAGCAGCCCTACAGGCCTTGCTAATGAAAAACTGTTTTTT.

This clonotype was detected only a few times. The rearrangement joins TRBV5-1 to TRBJ2-4; tentative D call: TRBD1 (5 bases). With the DNA end fitting TRBJ2-7 better, the J assignment may be wrong. Germline V gene sequence: CDR1 SGHRS, CDR2 YFSETQ. CDR3 length: 13 amino acids. CDR3 in amino acids: CASSIGHLYEQYF. The CDR3 DNA reads as TGCGCCAGCAGCATCGGACATCTCTACGAGCAGTACTTC.

The chain joins TRBV20-1 to TRBJ2-6; TRBD2 might be the D (6 bases). The CDR3 is 16 residues long. The V gene lost 3 bases and the J gene lost 0 bases, with 12 bases spanning the gap. Looked up from germline, CDR1 is DFQATT and CDR2 is SNEGSKA (reference sequence). Here the CDR3 DNA reads TGCAGTGCTAGGCGGGGCAGCGCCTCTGGGGCCAACGTCCTGACTTTC. Its protein product is CSARRGSASGANVLTF.

This clonotype occurred many times. This chain uses TRBV12-3 or TRBV12-4 with TRBJ2-5; D remains ambiguous. The CDR3 consists of 13 residues. V was trimmed by 10 bases and J by 0 bases, leaving 12 bases between them. The CDR3 DNA reads as TGTGCCACCAAGACACGGTACCAAGAGACCCAGTACTTC. Amino acid sequence: CATKTRYQETQYF.

The chain employs TRBV6-6 and TRBJ2-7; D gene uncertain. Trimming left V 4 bases short and J 2 bases short, with 6 bases between. The CDR3 runs 12 residues. The germline V gene encodes CDR1 MNHNY and CDR2 SVGAGI (reference sequence). For the CDR3, the DNA is TGTGCCAGCAGTTCAGCGACCTACGAGCAGTACTTC. It yields the protein CASSSATYEQYF.

The chain employs TRBV25-1 and TRBJ2-1; possibly TRBD1 for D (6 bases). This CDR3 contains 16 residues. The V and J ends lost 5 bases and 13 bases respectively, with 27 bases between them. The germline V gene has CDR1 MGHDK and CDR2 SYGVNS. The CDR3 bases are TGTGCCAGCAGTACCCGAAGAGGGGGAGTCAAAAACATTCAGTTCTTC. Residues: CASSTRRGGVKNIQFF.

This clonotype was picked up a small number of times. The CDR3 here is CASRPPGGVNTEAFF. The CDR3 DNA is TGTGCCAGCAGGCCCCCCGGGGGGGTGAACACTGAAGCTTTCTTT. The rearrangement uses TRBV6-2 or TRBV6-3 and TRBJ1-1, with D tentatively TRBD1 (5 bases). Trimming removed 6 bases at V and 0 bases at J, with 14 bases between. CDR3 length: 15 residues. The germline CDR1 and CDR2 sequences are MNHEY and SVGEGT.

This clonotype was counted many times. The V and J genes are TRBV18 and TRBJ2-5; 12 positions match TRBD2. The CDR3 extends over 16 amino acids. V was clipped by 2 bases and J by 1 base; unmatched bases: 2. Germline CDR1 reads KGHSH; CDR2 reads LQKENI. CDR3 DNA: TGTGCCAGCTCACCAACTAGCGGGGGGACCCAAGAGACCCAGTACTTC. This gives the protein CASSPTSGGTQETQYF.

This clonotype was seen a handful of times. V gene TRBV29-1 combines with J gene TRBJ1-2; D is undetermined. V was trimmed by 6 bases and J by 0 bases, leaving 14 bases between them. CDR1 is SQVTM and CDR2 is ANQGSEA in the germline V gene. The CDR3 is 14 amino acids. The DNA for the CDR3 is TGCAGCGTGGACGAGCTGGCCGCTAACTATGGCTACACCTTC. Protein sequence: CSVDELAANYGYTF. The full variable domain, in which reference TRBV29-1 and TRBJ1-2 provide the parts outside the CDR3, is SAVISQKPSRDICQRGTSLTIQCQVDSQVTMMFWYRQQPGQSLTLIATANQGSEATYESGFVIDKFPISRPNLTFSTLTVSNMSPEDSSIYLCSVDELAANYGYTFGSGTRLTVV.

This clonotype was seen more than once but under ten times. The J gene is TRBJ2-1, the V gene TRBV5-8, with 11 bases fitting TRBD2. This CDR3 contains 13 residues. CDR1 is SGHTS, CDR2 YDEGEE, per germline. The trim removed 7 bases at V and 8 bases at J, leaving 5 bases unmatched. The CDR3 bases are TGTGCCAGCCGGGGACTAGCGGTGGATGAGCAGTTCTTC. Its translation: CASRGLAVDEQFF. The variable domain in full, with the rest retrieved from reference TRBV5-8 and TRBJ2-1, is EAGVTQSPTHLIKTRGQQATLRCSPISGHTSVYWYQQALGLGLQFLLWYDEGEERNRGNFPPRFSGRQFPNYSSELNVNALELEDSALYLCASRGLAVDEQFFGPGTRLTVL.

The CDR3 region is CASSLGAGGHSPLHF. In nucleotides, the CDR3 is TGTGCCAGCAGCTTAGGAGCTGGGGGCCATTCACCCCTCCACTTT. The chain employs TRBV7-9 and TRBJ1-6, with D maybe TRBD1 (6 bases). The CDR3 runs to 15 residues. The V and J ends lost 1 base and 8 bases respectively, with 12 bases between them. Per the germline V gene, CDR1 is SEHNR and CDR2 is FQNEAQ (reference sequence).

This chain joins TRBV18 and TRBJ1-2; D ambiguous. This CDR3 comprises 13 residues. With 3 bases removed from V and 2 bases from J, the gap between germline ends came to 7 bases. Per germline, CDR1 KGHSH and CDR2 LQKENI. The CDR3 reads CASSPDENYGYTF. DNA of the CDR3: TGTGCCAGCTCACCGGATGAGAACTATGGCTACACCTTC.

The CDR3 DNA follows: TGTGCCAGCAGCGGGCCCGGGACTAGCTTGAGCTCCTACAATGAGCAGTTCTTC. As protein: CASSGPGTSLSSYNEQFF. The genes are TRBV7-8 and TRBJ2-1, with 9 positions matching TRBD2. Trimming cost V 5 bases and J 0 bases; bases outside gene matches: 11. CDR3 length: 18 amino acids. Germline lookup yields CDR1 SGHVS and CDR2 FQNEAQ.

This clonotype has a handful of counts. V and J are TRBV5-1 and TRBJ1-1; D unresolved. CDR3 length equals 14 residues. The V and J ends lost 3 bases and 5 bases respectively, with 14 bases between them. Germline V gene data show CDR1 as SGHRS and CDR2 as YFSETQ. The CDR3 here is CASSSQNPTTEAFF. Written as DNA, the CDR3 is TGCGCCAGCAGCTCTCAGAATCCCACTACTGAAGCTTTCTTT.

This clonotype turned up a few times. The gene calls are TRBV29-1 and TRBJ2-3, with D maybe TRBD2 (6 bases). The CDR3 is 12 residues long. Germline lookup yields CDR1 SQVTM and CDR2 ANQGSEA. Trimming took 8 bases from V and 3 from J, leaving 12 bases between them. The CDR3 protein is CSSGGSTDTQYF. The CDR3 DNA reads as TGCAGCAGTGGGGGGTCGACAGATACGCAGTATTTT.

This clonotype has a single count. This chain joins TRBV20-1 and TRBJ1-1; TRBD1 aligns across 10 bases. After removal of 3 bases from V and 3 bases from J, the junction contained 19 bases not matched to a gene. The CDR3 has 19 amino acids. CDR1 and CDR2 (germline): DFQATT, SNEGSKA (reference sequence). This chain's CDR3 is CSARGRQGAQGPLHTEAFF. The CDR3 DNA reads TGCAGTGCTAGGGGAAGACAGGGGGCGCAAGGTCCCCTACACACTGAAGCTTTCTTT.

About this clonotype: This may be a read error, as it is one base from a much larger clone. The chain recombines TRBV6-2 or TRBV6-3 with TRBJ1-2; maybe TRBD1 (5 bases). This CDR3 comprises 14 residues. Germline V gene sequence: CDR1 MNHEY, CDR2 SVGEGT. V shed 0 bases and J shed 4 bases, with 9 bases lying between them. The CDR3 DNA reads as TGTGCCAGCAGTTACTCCGGGACGAGCTATGGCTACACCTTC. Protein product: CASSYSGTSYGYTF.

Details on this clonotype: One end of the junction varies from germline; a read error may be responsible. J is TRBJ2-7 and V is TRBV12-3 or TRBV12-4; possible D gene TRBD1, 7 bases. This CDR3 is 15 amino acids long. CDR3 sequence: CAGSLSGGSSYEQYF. The CDR3 DNA sequence: TGTGCCGGCAGTTTATCAGGGGGGAGCTCCTACGAGCAGTACTTC.

This clonotype was seen many times. CDR3 DNA sequence: TGCAGTGCTAGTCCGGGAACAGCTCCCTCTTATAATTCACCCCTCCACTTT. Translation gives CSASPGTAPSYNSPLHF. The chain recombines TRBV20-1 with TRBJ1-6; D is ambiguous. Germline lookup yields CDR1 DFQATT and CDR2 SNEGSKA (reference sequence). There are 17 residues in the CDR3. Trimming stripped 3 bases from V and 4 bases from J, with 19 bases between.

The CDR3: CASSLGLAGGFDEQYF. CDR3 sequence (DNA): TGTGCCAGCAGCTTAGGATTAGCGGGGGGGTTCGATGAGCAGTACTTC. This chain connects TRBV7-6 to TRBJ2-5, with 11 bases matching TRBD2. V was pared by 1 base and J by 11 bases, with 12 bases of the junction left unmatched. The CDR3 extends over 16 amino acids. CDR1 and CDR2 (germline): SGHVS, FNYEAQ.

The chain recombines TRBV28 with TRBJ2-3; D could derive from TRBD1 or TRBD2 (6 bases each). CDR1 is MDHEN and CDR2 is SYDVKM in the germline V gene. This CDR3 comprises 18 residues. V was shortened by 6 bases and J by 2 bases, with 24 bases between the two germline ends. CDR3 region: CASRLPPLPGGPTDTQYF. The CDR3 region has the DNA TGTGCCAGCAGGTTACCCCCTCTACCCGGGGGCCCCACAGATACGCAGTATTTT.

This clonotype was seen a few times. The J gene is TRBJ2-1, the V gene TRBV20-1, with D possibly called TRBD1 or TRBD2 (6 bases each). V was pared by 2 bases and J by 2 bases, with 13 bases between. From germline, CDR1 is DFQATT and CDR2 SNEGSKA (reference sequence). The CDR3 consists of 15 residues. CDR3 in DNA: TGCAGTGCTAGAAGGCCCGGGGGCCCCTACAATGAGCAGTTCTTC. This translates into CSARRPGGPYNEQFF.

About this clonotype: A clone one base away is much larger, so this may be a read error. The chain employs TRBV4-2 and TRBJ2-7; 13 positions match TRBD2. V lost 1 base, J lost 7 bases, and 7 bases stayed unmatched. Looked up from germline, CDR1 is LGHNA and CDR2 is YNFKEQ. CDR3 size: 16 residues. This CDR3 reads CASSQAIGLAGAEQYF. The CDR3 nucleotides read TGTGCCAGCAGCCAAGCAATCGGACTAGCGGGGGCTGAGCAGTACTTC.

The chain links TRBV28 to TRBJ2-5; 8 nucleotides match TRBD1. The J call is uncertain, as TRBJ2-7 better fits the DNA end. From germline, CDR1 is MDHEN and CDR2 SYDVKM. The CDR3 runs 14 residues. CDR3 coding DNA: TGTGCCAGCAGGGGACAGGTGGGTCCCTACGAGCAGTACTTC. Protein product: CASRGQVGPYEQYF.

The chain uses TRBV29-1 and TRBJ1-3; D gene uncertain. Trimming pared 7 bases from V and 0 bases from J, leaving 16 bases between. The CDR3 contains 15 residues. CDR1 and CDR2 (germline): SQVTM, ANQGSEA. CDR3 DNA: TGCAGCGCCGCCCGAGCCGCTAGCTCTGGAAACACCATATATTTT. Protein sequence: CSAARAASSGNTIYF.

This clonotype was observed many times. A junction boundary mismatches the germline segment, possibly from a read error. The chain joins TRBV5-1 to TRBJ2-1; D might be TRBD2 (5 bases). Germline V gives CDR1 SGHRS, CDR2 YFSETQ. This CDR3 contains 14 residues. CDR3 in DNA: TGTGCCAGCAGCTTAGTCGGGACCTACAATGAGCAGTTCTTC. Amino acid sequence: CASSLVGTYNEQFF.

The gene calls are TRBV7-2 and TRBJ1-4; the D is unclear. Looked up from germline, CDR1 is SGHTA and CDR2 is FQGNSA. The CDR3 covers 14 residues. V lost 5 bases and J lost 0, with 7 bases in between. The CDR3 loop reads CASSGPPTNEKLFF. As DNA, the CDR3 is TGTGCCAGCAGCGGCCCCCCAACTAATGAAAAACTGTTTTTT.

This clonotype was seen only once. The chain carries TRBV4-1 and TRBJ2-7, with 10 bases aligning to TRBD2. The CDR3 has 16 residues. The trim removed 1 base at V and 5 bases at J, leaving 8 bases unmatched. Germline lookup yields CDR1 MGHRA and CDR2 YSYEKL. The CDR3 bases are TGCGCCAGCAGCCAAGGTCCTAGCGGGAGTGCCCACGAGCAGTACTTC. Protein sequence: CASSQGPSGSAHEQYF.

This clonotype was picked up a small number of times. The V call is TRBV25-1, the J call TRBJ1-4, with a tentative D call TRBD1 (6 bases). The V gene's germline CDR1 is MGHDK and CDR2 SYGVNS. This CDR3 spans 14 amino acids. V was clipped by 1 base and J by 4 bases, with 7 bases between them. CDR3 bases: TGTGCCAGCAGTGAATCGGGACATAATGAAAAACTGTTTTTT. This sequence encodes CASSESGHNEKLFF.

This clonotype was observed a handful of times. This sequence joins TRBV12-3 or TRBV12-4 and TRBJ2-3; D perhaps matches TRBD1 (6 bases). CDR3 length: 15 amino acids. The V end lost 5 bases, the J end lost 1 base, and 13 bases lay between the germline ends. This chain's CDR3 is CASSPLTGRTDTQYF. The CDR3 bases are TGTGCCAGCAGTCCGTTGACAGGCCGCACAGATACGCAGTATTTT.

Only one count was recorded for this clonotype. The V call is TRBV20-1, the J call TRBJ2-1; TRBD2 matches at 11 bases. The V gene end was trimmed by 1 base and the J gene end by 0 bases; junction bases not matched to a gene: 5. The length of the CDR3 is 17 residues. Looked up from germline, CDR1 is DFQATT and CDR2 is SNEGSKA (reference sequence). CDR3 DNA sequence: TGCAGTGCTAGAGGACTAGCGGGACCTTTCTCCTACAATGAGCAGTTCTTC. Translation gives CSARGLAGPFSYNEQFF.